The clone carrying this T cell receptor (beta chain) has only one observation. The data derive from a study of technical replicates of blood from a few donors. Germline assignment: CDR1 SGHRS and CDR2 YFSETQ. V lost 4 bases to trimming and J lost 6 bases; unmatched junction nucleotides: 4. There are 13 residues in the CDR3. Assay: immunoSEQ multiplex PCR; the TCRdb copy retains only in-frame clones and omits some. The data show some 68,000 clones, with 92% seen just once and approximately 0.36% held by the top ten. This TCR was sampled from a human donor in good health. Sequencing was performed on T cells isolated from PBMCs. The chain recombines TRBV5-1 with TRBJ2-1, with 7 bases lining up with TRBD2. CDR3 sequence: CASSLGLPNEQFF. For the CDR3, the DNA is TGCGCCAGCAGCCTGGGACTACCCAATGAGCAGTTCTTC.